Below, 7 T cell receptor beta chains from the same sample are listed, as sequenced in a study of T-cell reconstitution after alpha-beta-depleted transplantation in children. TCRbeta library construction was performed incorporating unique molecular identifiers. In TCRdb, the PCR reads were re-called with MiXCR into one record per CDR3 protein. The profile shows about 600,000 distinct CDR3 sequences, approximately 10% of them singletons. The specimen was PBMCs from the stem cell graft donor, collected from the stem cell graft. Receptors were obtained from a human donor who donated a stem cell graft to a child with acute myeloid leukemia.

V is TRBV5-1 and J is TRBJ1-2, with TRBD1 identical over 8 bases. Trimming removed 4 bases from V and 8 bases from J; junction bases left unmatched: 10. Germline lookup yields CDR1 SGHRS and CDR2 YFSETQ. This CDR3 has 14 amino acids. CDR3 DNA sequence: TGCGCCAGCAGCGTCGACAGGGGAGGTGGGGGCTACACCTTC. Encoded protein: CASSVDRGGGGYTF.

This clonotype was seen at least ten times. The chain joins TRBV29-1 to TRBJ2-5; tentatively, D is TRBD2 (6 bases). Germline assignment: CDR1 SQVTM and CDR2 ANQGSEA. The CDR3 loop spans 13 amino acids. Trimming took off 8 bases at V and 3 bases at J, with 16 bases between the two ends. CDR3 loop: CSSSGTVEETQYF. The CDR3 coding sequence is TGCAGCTCCTCCGGGACTGTAGAAGAGACCCAGTACTTC.

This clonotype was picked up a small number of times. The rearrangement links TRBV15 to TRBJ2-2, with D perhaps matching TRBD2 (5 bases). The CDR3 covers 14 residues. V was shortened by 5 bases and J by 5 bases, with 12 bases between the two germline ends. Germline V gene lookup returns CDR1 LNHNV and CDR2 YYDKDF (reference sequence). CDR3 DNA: TGTGCCACCAGCGTTAGCCAGCGGACCGGGGAGCTGTTTTTT. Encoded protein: CATSVSQRTGELFF.

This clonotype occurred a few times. This CDR3 reads CASSVLAGTLQETQYF. The DNA of the CDR3 is TGTGCCAGCAGCGTTCTAGCGGGGACTCTCCAAGAGACCCAGTACTTC. The V and J genes are TRBV7-2 and TRBJ2-5; TRBD2 matches at 9 bases. This CDR3 region has 16 residues. In germline, CDR1 is SGHTA, CDR2 FQGNSA. V trimming: 5 bases; J trimming: 1 base; junction bases outside the gene matches: 8.

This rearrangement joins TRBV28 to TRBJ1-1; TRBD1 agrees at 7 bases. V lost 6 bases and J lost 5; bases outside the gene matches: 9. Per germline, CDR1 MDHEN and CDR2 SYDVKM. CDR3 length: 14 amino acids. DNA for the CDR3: TGTGCCAGCAGACGGGACAGTTGGAGGACTGAAGCTTTCTTT. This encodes CASRRDSWRTEAFF.

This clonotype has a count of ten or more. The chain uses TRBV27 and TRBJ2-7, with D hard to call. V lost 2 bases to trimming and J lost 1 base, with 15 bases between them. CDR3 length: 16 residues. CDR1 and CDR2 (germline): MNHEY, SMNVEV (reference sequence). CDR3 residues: CASSLNGAILSYEQYF. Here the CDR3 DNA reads TGTGCCAGCAGTTTAAATGGAGCAATCCTATCCTACGAGCAGTACTTC.

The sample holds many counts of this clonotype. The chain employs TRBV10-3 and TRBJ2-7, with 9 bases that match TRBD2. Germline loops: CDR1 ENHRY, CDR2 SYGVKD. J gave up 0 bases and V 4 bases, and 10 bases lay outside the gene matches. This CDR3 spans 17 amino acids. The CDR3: CAISGNIAGVSSYEQYF. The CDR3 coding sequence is TGTGCCATCAGTGGAAACATAGCGGGAGTGTCCTCCTACGAGCAGTACTTC.